Listed here is a single T cell receptor beta chain. Its cognate antigen is unknown. The sample comes from a study of T cell responses to AZD1222 COVID-19 vaccine. The study's findings and limits: Just five or six AZD1222 recipients tested seropositive at baseline. Unmutated variant regions are reportedly the target of nearly half of TCRs that are spike-specific.

Analysis merged second doses at about 4 or about 12 weeks. The CDR3 has 15 residues. Germline values: CDR1 MNHEY, CDR2 SMNVEV (reference sequence). With 5 bases removed from V and 3 bases from J, the gap between germline ends came to 13 bases. The data were produced by immunoSEQ multiplex PCR, yet TCRdb's version contains in-frame clones alone and is incomplete. The sample lists some 130,000 clones, 88% occurring once. The clonotype was recovered from an adult who received the AZD1222 COVID-19 vaccine. This chain uses TRBV27 with TRBJ2-2; D call uncertain. Specimen: peripheral blood, collected 28 days after the second AZD1222 dose. CDR3: CASSGVGQHTGELFF. The DNA for the CDR3 is TGTGCCAGCAGTGGTGTAGGGCAACACACCGGGGAGCTGTTTTTT.